This entry describes one T cell receptor beta chain. Its antigen remains unidentified. The method was immunoSEQ multiplex PCR; TCRdb's version includes in-frame clones alone and lacks a portion of them. The table includes roughly 660,000 clones, roughly 91% detected once. CDR3 length: 14 residues. The germline gives CDR1 MDHEN, CDR2 SYDVKM. J gave up 6 bases and V 8 bases, and 12 bases lay outside the gene matches. The sample belongs to a study of shared clonotypes between healthy human individuals. Overall study results and limits: Few donors limited the genetic and exposure-history diversity represented.

The chain joins TRBV28 to TRBJ2-7; the match to TRBD1 covers 8 bases. This receptor was obtained from a man aged 18-30 years in good health. Some clones in this sample may be carry-over from other donors' samples. Material for sequencing was memory CD8+ T cells from PBMCs. Subset reported: CD45RO+ cells pooled with CCR7-negative TemRA cells. The CDR3 protein is CASAEAQGAPEQYF. The CDR3 DNA reads as TGTGCCAGCGCCGAGGCGCAGGGGGCGCCCGAGCAGTACTTC.